The clone carrying this TCR beta chain has at least ten counts. Its antigen is undetermined. This entry is derived from a study of CD8 T cells in ankylosing spondylitis. Study findings and constraints: A subset of motif variants has previously been described in the synovial fluid and blood of reactive arthritis. Blood from ankylosing spondylitis patients appeared to carry a characteristic roughly eight-variant TCR beta motif. Clones tied to disease were said to be significantly enriched in matched ankylosing spondylitis synovial fluid.

The V end lost 6 bases, the J end lost 0 bases, and 9 bases lay between the germline ends. The CDR3 runs 14 residues. Preparation of TCR beta libraries was done by quantitative 5'-RACE with molecular barcodes. MiXCR, applied by TCRdb to the 5' RACE reads, yields one record per CDR3 protein. The repertoire holds about 440,000 distinct CDR3 sequences, with roughly 15% as singletons. The J gene is TRBJ2-1, the V gene TRBV12-3 or TRBV12-4, with D possibly matching TRBD1 (5 bases). Sequences were obtained from blood, either unsorted or a sorted T cell fraction (not recorded which). The receptor's source is a male donor with ankylosing spondylitis. The chain's CDR3 is CASSQGSSYNEQFF. CDR3 nucleotide sequence: TGTGCCAGCAGCCAGGGTAGCTCCTACAATGAGCAGTTCTTC.